The source of this T cell receptor beta chain is a study of T cell changes during pregnancy in multiple sclerosis. Measured with immunoSEQ multiplex PCR; TCRdb has only the in-frame clones, and not every one. The profile shows around 100,000 clones, roughly 90% of them singletons. CDR1 SGHRS and CDR2 YFSETQ come from the germline V gene. J was trimmed by 7 bases and V by 0 bases; bases with no gene match: 5. The CDR3 contains 16 residues. The origin of this receptor is a female donor with multiple sclerosis, enrolled in a pregnancy study. V and J are TRBV5-1 and TRBJ2-1; TRBD2 agrees at 12 bases. The sample in question was peripheral blood, obtained after pregnancy. CDR3: CASSLGLAGGENEQFF. CDR3 sequence (DNA): TGCGCCAGCAGCTTGGGGCTAGCGGGGGGGGAGAATGAGCAGTTCTTC.